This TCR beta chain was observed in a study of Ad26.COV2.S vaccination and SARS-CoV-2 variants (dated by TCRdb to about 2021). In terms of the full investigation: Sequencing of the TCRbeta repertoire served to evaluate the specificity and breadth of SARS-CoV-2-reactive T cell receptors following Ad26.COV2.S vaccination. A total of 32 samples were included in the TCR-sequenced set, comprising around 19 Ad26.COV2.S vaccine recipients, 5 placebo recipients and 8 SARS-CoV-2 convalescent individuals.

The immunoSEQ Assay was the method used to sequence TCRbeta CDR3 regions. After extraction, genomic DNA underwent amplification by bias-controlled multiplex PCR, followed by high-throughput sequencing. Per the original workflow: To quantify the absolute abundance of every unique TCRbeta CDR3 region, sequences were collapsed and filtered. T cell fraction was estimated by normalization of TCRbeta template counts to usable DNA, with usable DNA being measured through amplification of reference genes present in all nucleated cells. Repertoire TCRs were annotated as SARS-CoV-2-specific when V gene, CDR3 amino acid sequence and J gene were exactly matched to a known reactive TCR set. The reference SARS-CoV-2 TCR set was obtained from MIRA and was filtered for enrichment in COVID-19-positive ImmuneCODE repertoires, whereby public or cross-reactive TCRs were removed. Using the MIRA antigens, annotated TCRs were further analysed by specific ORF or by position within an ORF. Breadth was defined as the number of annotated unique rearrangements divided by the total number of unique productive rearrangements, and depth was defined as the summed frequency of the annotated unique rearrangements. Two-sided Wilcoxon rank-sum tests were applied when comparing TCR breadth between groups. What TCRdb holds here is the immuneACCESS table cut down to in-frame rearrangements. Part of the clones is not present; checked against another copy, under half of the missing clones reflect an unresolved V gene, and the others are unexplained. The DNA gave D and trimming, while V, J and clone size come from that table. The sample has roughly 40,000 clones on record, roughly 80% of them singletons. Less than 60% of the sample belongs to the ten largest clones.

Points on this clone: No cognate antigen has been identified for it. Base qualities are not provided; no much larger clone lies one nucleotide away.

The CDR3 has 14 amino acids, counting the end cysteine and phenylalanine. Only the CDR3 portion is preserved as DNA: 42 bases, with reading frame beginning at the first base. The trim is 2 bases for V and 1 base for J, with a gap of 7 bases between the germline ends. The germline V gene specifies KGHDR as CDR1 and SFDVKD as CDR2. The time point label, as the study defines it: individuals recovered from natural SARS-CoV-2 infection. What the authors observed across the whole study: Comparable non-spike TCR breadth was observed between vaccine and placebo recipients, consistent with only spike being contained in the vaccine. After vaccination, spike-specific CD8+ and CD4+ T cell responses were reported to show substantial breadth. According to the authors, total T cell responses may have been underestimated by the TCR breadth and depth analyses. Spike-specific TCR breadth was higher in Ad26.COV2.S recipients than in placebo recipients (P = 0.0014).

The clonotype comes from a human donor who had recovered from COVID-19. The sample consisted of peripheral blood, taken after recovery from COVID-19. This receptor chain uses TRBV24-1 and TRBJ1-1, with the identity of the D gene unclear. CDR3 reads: CATSDSQKNTEAFF. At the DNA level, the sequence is TGTGCCACCAGTGATTCCCAGAAGAACACTGAAGCTTTCTTT.